These 22 T cell receptor beta chains originate from one sample sequenced in a study of T-cell memory formation after mild COVID-19. A single record per CDR3 protein comes from TCRdb applying MiXCR to the 5' RACE reads. The table records 400,000 to 450,000 distinct CDR3 sequences, under 20% of them present only once. Sequencing was done on a sample of PBMCs or a T cell subset sorted from them (not recorded which). The receptors were gathered from a man between 18 and 29 years old who had mild COVID-19 (a few samples of this study predate the infection). Cell type and time point are not known.

The CDR3 is CASSPVGGSSYNEQFF. Written as DNA, the CDR3 is TGCGCCAGCAGCCCGGTGGGGGGGAGCTCCTACAATGAGCAGTTCTTC. This rearrangement joins TRBV5-1 to TRBJ2-1, with 7 bases matching TRBD2. The V gene end was trimmed by 4 bases and the J gene end by 0 bases; junction bases not matched to a gene: 7. CDR3 length equals 16 residues. Germline assignment: CDR1 SGHRS and CDR2 YFSETQ.

This chain uses TRBV11-2 with TRBJ2-4, with TRBD1 as a possible D gene (7 bases). Per germline, CDR1 SGHAT and CDR2 FQNNGV. Trimming pared 5 bases from V and 1 base from J, leaving 24 bases between. This CDR3 is 19 amino acids long. For the CDR3, the DNA is TGTGCCAGCAGCCCCCGCCCCCCCAGGGGGGAATTGGCCAAAAACATTCAGTACTTC. Its translation is CASSPRPPRGELAKNIQYF.

This clonotype was observed a handful of times. The chain recombines TRBV7-2 with TRBJ2-2; 9 nucleotides line up with TRBD2. This CDR3 is built from 15 residues. After removal of 7 bases from V and 0 bases from J, the junction contained 3 bases not matched to a gene. Germline V gene sequence: CDR1 SGHTA, CDR2 FQGNSA. In DNA form, the CDR3 reads TGTGCCAGCACCCTAGCGGGGACGAACACCGGGGAGCTGTTTTTT. Translating gives CASTLAGTNTGELFF. The full variable domain, its missing parts supplied by reference TRBV7-2 and TRBJ2-2, is GAGVSQSPSNKVTEKGKDVELRCDPISGHTALYWYRQSLGQGLEFLIYFQGNSAPDKSGLPSDRFSAERTGGSVSTLTIQRTQQEDSAVYLCASTLAGTNTGELFFGEGSRLTVL.

This clonotype was recorded at least ten times. The gene calls are TRBV30 and TRBJ1-2; TRBD1 matches at 8 bases. Germline V lookup: CDR1 GTSNPN, CDR2 SVGIG (reference sequence). J was trimmed by 8 bases and V by 3 bases; bases with no gene match: 8. The CDR3 runs 13 residues. CDR3 coding DNA: TGTGCCTGGAGCGAGGGGACAGGAGGGGGCTACACCTTC. Its translation is CAWSEGTGGGYTF.

This clonotype was seen a few times. The J gene is TRBJ2-3, the V gene TRBV5-1; D may match TRBD1 or TRBD2 (5 bases each). Germline V gives CDR1 SGHRS, CDR2 YFSETQ. V was clipped by 2 bases and J by 2 bases, with 12 bases between them. This CDR3 is built from 15 residues. CDR3 sequence: CASSLTREFTDTQYF. DNA of the CDR3: TGCGCCAGCAGCTTAACCAGGGAGTTCACAGATACGCAGTATTTT. Combining the CDR3 with reference TRBV5-1 and TRBJ2-3 gives the whole variable domain KAGVTQTPRYLIKTRGQQVTLSCSPISGHRSVSWYQQTPGQGLQFLFEYFSETQRNKGNFPGRFSGRQFSNSRSEMNVSTLELGDSALYLCASSLTREFTDTQYFGPGTRLTVL.

This rearrangement joins TRBV2 to TRBJ1-2, with 7 bases matching TRBD1. CDR1 and CDR2 (germline): SNHLY, FYNNEI. After removal of 8 bases from V and 5 bases from J, the junction contained 2 bases not matched to a gene. The CDR3 totals 11 residues. CDR3 protein: CASGTAYGYTF. The DNA of the CDR3 is TGTGCCAGCGGGACAGCGTATGGCTACACCTTC.

About this clonotype: Compared with germline, one end of the junction differs, possibly owing to a read error. The chain carries TRBV6-1 and TRBJ1-6; D is unclear. The CDR3 loop spans 11 amino acids. The germline V gene has CDR1 MNHNS and CDR2 SASEGT. The CDR3 coding sequence is TGTGCCAGCAGGCGGAATTCACCCCTCAACTTT. Its translation: CASRRNSPLNF.

This clonotype was observed a handful of times. This chain joins TRBV5-1 and TRBJ1-6; D unclear. CDR3 length: 13 residues. Germline CDR1 is SGHRS and CDR2 is YFSETQ. The V end lost 0 bases, the J end lost 7 bases, and 5 bases lay between the germline ends. CDR3 residues: CASSLEENSPLHF. CDR3 nucleotides: TGCGCCAGCAGCTTGGAGGAGAATTCACCCCTCCACTTT.

The chain recombines TRBV14 with TRBJ2-1; D gene uncertain. Germline V lookup: CDR1 SGHDN, CDR2 FVKESK. Between the trimmed V and J ends, which lost 0 bases and 4 bases, there was a span of 7 bases. The CDR3 consists of 14 residues. The CDR3 DNA reads TGTGCCAGCAGCCAAGAAACCGGGTACAATGAGCAGTTCTTC. This sequence encodes CASSQETGYNEQFF.

This clonotype has more than one count but fewer than ten. V is TRBV7-2 and J is TRBJ1-2; a weak D match, TRBD1 (5 bases). The V end lost 1 base, the J end lost 2 bases, and 14 bases lay between the germline ends. The germline CDR1 and CDR2 sequences are SGHTA and FQGNSA. CDR3 length: 16 amino acids. CDR3 bases: TGTGCCAGCAGCTTAGTGGGGGGAGCAGTAAACTATGGCTACACCTTC. Translating it yields CASSLVGGAVNYGYTF.

The chain has TRBV18 and TRBJ1-2, with D possibly TRBD1 on 6 matching bases. V dropped 6 bases and J dropped 3 bases, with 11 bases sitting between them. Germline V gene data show CDR1 as KGHSH and CDR2 as LQKENI. CDR3 length equals 13 residues. The CDR3 nucleotides are TGTGCCAGCTCCCAGGGGAAGCACTATGGCTACACCTTC. It yields the protein CASSQGKHYGYTF. The variable domain in full, completed from reference TRBV18 and TRBJ1-2, reads NAGVMQNPRHLVRRRGQEARLRCSPMKGHSHVYWYRQLPEEGLKFMVYLQKENIIDESGMPKERFSAEFPKEGPSILRIQQVVRGDSAAYFCASSQGKHYGYTFGSGTRLTVV.

The chain recombines TRBV6-2 or TRBV6-3 with TRBJ2-2, with a tentative D call TRBD1 (6 bases). Germline V gives CDR1 MNHEY, CDR2 SVGEGT. V was shortened by 2 bases and J by 0 bases, with 16 bases between the two germline ends. The CDR3 sequence is 18 residues long. DNA of the CDR3: TGTGCCAGCAGTTACCCCGGACAGAGGATAACGAACACCGGGGAGCTGTTTTTT. Its protein is CASSYPGQRITNTGELFF.

This chain connects TRBV11-3 to TRBJ2-2; D gene uncertain. The CDR3 length is 14 residues. V gave up 5 bases and J gave up 1 base, with 8 bases separating them. Germline V lookup: CDR1 SGHNT, CDR2 YENEEA. The CDR3 loop is CASSRGENTGELFF. DNA for the CDR3: TGTGCCAGCAGCCGCGGAGAGAACACCGGGGAGCTGTTTTTT.

This chain uses TRBV7-9 with TRBJ2-2; 7 bases are a match to TRBD2. V shed 5 bases, J shed 5 bases, and the junction held 5 bases outside the gene matches. This CDR3 is built from 14 residues. CDR1 and CDR2 (germline): SEHNR, FQNEAQ (reference sequence). DNA for the CDR3: TGTGCCAGCAGCCCGGGGAGGGTTACCGGGGAGCTGTTTTTT. Its protein is CASSPGRVTGELFF.

At least ten counts were recorded for this clonotype. V usage is TRBV7-8 and J usage is TRBJ1-5; no clear D. Trimming pared 2 bases from V and 0 bases from J, leaving 11 bases between. Germline V gene sequence: CDR1 SGHVS, CDR2 FQNEAQ. The CDR3 loop spans 16 amino acids. The chain's CDR3 is CASSLREVDSNQPQHF. As DNA, the CDR3 is TGTGCCAGCAGCTTAAGGGAGGTGGATAGCAATCAGCCCCAGCATTTT.

V gene TRBV4-1 combines with J gene TRBJ2-5; no firm D call. With 0 bases removed from V and 6 bases from J, the gap between germline ends came to 2 bases. From germline, CDR1 is MGHRA and CDR2 YSYEKL. The CDR3 is made up of 11 amino acids. The CDR3 DNA reads TGCGCCAGCAGCCAAGATCAGACCCAGTACTTC. This encodes CASSQDQTQYF.

This chain links TRBV5-1 with TRBJ1-2; D unclear. V dropped 2 bases and J dropped 1 base, with 6 bases sitting between them. This CDR3 region has 13 residues. The germline V gene encodes CDR1 SGHRS and CDR2 YFSETQ. The CDR3 region has the DNA TGCGCCAGCAGCTTTCAGGATAACTATGGCTACACCTTC. It encodes CASSFQDNYGYTF.

The chain is built from TRBV19 and TRBJ1-2; D is possibly TRBD1 (6 bases). Deletions cut 5 bases from V and 7 bases from J, with 11 bases between. The length of the CDR3 is 12 residues. Germline assignment: CDR1 LNHDA and CDR2 SQIVND (reference sequence). The CDR3 spells CASSGTGPGYTF. The DNA for the CDR3 is TGTGCCAGTAGTGGCACAGGGCCTGGCTACACCTTC. The whole variable domain, filled in from reference TRBV19 and TRBJ1-2, reads DGGITQSPKYLFRKEGQNVTLSCEQNLNHDAMYWYRQDPGQGLRLIYYSQIVNDFQKGDIAEGYSVSREKKESFPLTVTSAQKNPTAFYLCASSGTGPGYTFGSGTRLTVV.

The V gene is TRBV20-1, the J gene TRBJ1-6; no definite D call. The V gene lost 5 bases and the J gene lost 11 bases, with 16 bases spanning the gap. Per germline, CDR1 DFQATT and CDR2 SNEGSKA (reference sequence). CDR3 length: 13 residues. CDR3 DNA: TGCAGTGCTCAAACGGCCCCACTGGCACCCCTCCACTTT. Amino acids: CSAQTAPLAPLHF.

The chain combines TRBV5-1 with TRBJ2-7, with D unclear. With 2 bases removed from V and 6 bases from J, the gap between germline ends came to 12 bases. This CDR3 comprises 13 residues. Germline V gene data show CDR1 as SGHRS and CDR2 as YFSETQ. DNA of the CDR3: TGCGCCAGCAGCTTAAGGACGGATCTCGAGCAGTACTTC. Protein product: CASSLRTDLEQYF. Filled out from reference TRBV5-1 and TRBJ2-7, the complete variable domain reads KAGVTQTPRYLIKTRGQQVTLSCSPISGHRSVSWYQQTPGQGLQFLFEYFSETQRNKGNFPGRFSGRQFSNSRSEMNVSTLELGDSALYLCASSLRTDLEQYFGPGTRLTVT.

The genes are TRBV2 and TRBJ1-5; 8 bases fit TRBD1. CDR1 is SNHLY, CDR2 FYNNEI, per germline. The CDR3 sequence is 13 residues long. V dropped 6 bases and J dropped 3; count of bases not matched to a gene: 1. Written as DNA, the CDR3 is TGTGCCAGCAGGGACAGGGCCAATCAGCCCCAGCATTTT. This gives the protein CASRDRANQPQHF.

This chain joins TRBV20-1 and TRBJ2-7; the D gene could be TRBD1 or TRBD2 (5 bases each). There are 11 residues in the CDR3. Germline assignment: CDR1 DFQATT and CDR2 SNEGSKA (reference sequence). V was pared by 8 bases and J by 3 bases, with 11 bases between. CDR3 nucleotide sequence: TGCAGTATACCGAGGGGCTACGAGCAGTACTTC. It specifies CSIPRGYEQYF.